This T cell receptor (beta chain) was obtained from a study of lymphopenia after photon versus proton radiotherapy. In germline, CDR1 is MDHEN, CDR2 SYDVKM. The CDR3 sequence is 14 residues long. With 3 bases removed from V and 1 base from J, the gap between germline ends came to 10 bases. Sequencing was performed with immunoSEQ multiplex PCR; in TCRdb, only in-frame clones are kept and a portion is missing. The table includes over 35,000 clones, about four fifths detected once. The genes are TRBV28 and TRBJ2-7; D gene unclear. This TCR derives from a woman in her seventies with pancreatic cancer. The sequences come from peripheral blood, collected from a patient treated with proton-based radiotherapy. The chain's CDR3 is CASSFGGRSYEQYF. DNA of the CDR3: TGTGCCAGCAGTTTCGGCGGACGATCCTACGAGCAGTACTTC.